Sequencing of this T cell receptor beta chain was carried out in a study of shared clonotypes between healthy human individuals. Study context: Per donor, CD8 memory used one plate, CD8 naive used two, CD4 memory used three and CD4 naive used three.

As to this clone: The antigen remains unidentified. This specimen includes other DNA sequences encoding the same CDR3.

Findings and limits, study-wide: A generally larger estimated richness was seen in naive subsets than in memory subsets.

Here immunoSEQ multiplex PCR was the method, and the copy in TCRdb shows in-frame clones only, minus some. The sample holds about 110,000 clones, more than 65% seen once. Germline trimming cut 3 bases from V and 6 bases from J; bases unmatched to any gene: 5. Germline values: CDR1 MNHNS, CDR2 SASEGT. This CDR3 comprises 15 residues. V and J are TRBV6-1 and TRBJ2-1; 10 bases map to TRBD2. The sequence was collected from a woman aged 25-40 years in good health. The source material was memory CD8+ T cells sorted from blood. The subset here: CD45RO+ cells pooled with CCR7-negative TemRA cells. In DNA form, the CDR3 reads TGTGCCAGCAGTGATCGAACTAGCGGGATCAATGAGCAGTTCTTC. It yields the protein CASSDRTSGINEQFF.